The 28 T cell receptor beta chains given below trace back to one sample, sequenced in a study of cytomegalovirus exposure and HLA in healthy donors. Use of 60 Vbeta and 13 Jbeta primers characterized the PCR. Clones were sequenced by immunoSEQ multiplex PCR, and TCRdb holds only the in-frame ones, with some missing. This sample has under 140,000 clones, with more than 65% found just once. The sample was PBMCs. All receptors derive from a man in his thirties or forties in good health and CMV-seropositive.

The chain has TRBV7-8 and TRBJ1-6; 7 nucleotides line up with TRBD1. The trim removed 3 bases at V and 7 bases at J, leaving 6 bases unmatched. The germline V gene encodes CDR1 SGHVS and CDR2 FQNEAQ. The CDR3 length is 15 residues. CDR3 nucleotides: TGTGCCAGCAGCTTGGGGGGACAGCGAAATTCACCCCTCCACTTT. This sequence encodes CASSLGGQRNSPLHF.

This clone was detected only once. This sequence joins TRBV28 and TRBJ1-2; the D is unclear. Trimming left V 4 bases short and J 12 bases short, with 21 bases between. The CDR3 spans 14 residues. Per the germline V gene, CDR1 is MDHEN and CDR2 is SYDVKM. For the CDR3, the DNA is TGTGCCAGCAGTTCTAGCTGGTTGGATCGCTATCACACCTTC. It is translated as CASSSSWLDRYHTF.

This clone was detected only once. The chain couples TRBV6-5 to TRBJ1-4; no reliable D call. Trimming removed 2 bases from V and 2 bases from J, with 9 bases in between. CDR1 MNHEY and CDR2 SVGAGI come from the germline V gene. The CDR3 has 15 amino acids. CDR3: CASSYAGSTNEKLFF. CDR3 DNA: TGTGCCAGCAGTTACGCGGGAAGTACTAATGAAAAACTGTTTTTT.

This clone appeared once. CDR3 coding DNA: TGTGCCAGCAGTGACAGGGGGCGAAGCAATCAGCCCCAGCATTTT. Protein product: CASSDRGRSNQPQHF. This chain links TRBV28 with TRBJ1-5; 10 nucleotides agree with TRBD1. The CDR3 is 15 amino acids. The germline CDR1 and CDR2 sequences are MDHEN and SYDVKM. V gave up 5 bases and J gave up 1 base; unmatched junction bases: 2.

This clone has only one observation. The genes are TRBV25-1 and TRBJ2-2; D is possibly TRBD2 (7 bases). Trimming left V 4 bases short and J 0 bases short, with 9 bases between. The CDR3 loop spans 15 amino acids. The germline V gene has CDR1 MGHDK and CDR2 SYGVNS. The CDR3: CASSGGGANTGELFF. CDR3 nucleotides: TGTGCCAGCAGTGGAGGGGGGGCGAACACCGGGGAGCTGTTTTTT.

This chain uses TRBV9 with TRBJ1-3, with 9 bases matching TRBD1. CDR3 length: 17 residues. In germline, CDR1 is SGDLS, CDR2 YYNGEE. The V gene end was trimmed by 1 base and the J gene end by 3 bases; junction bases not matched to a gene: 8. CDR3 in amino acids: CASSVTNGTGFGNTIYF. The CDR3 region has the DNA TGTGCCAGCAGCGTAACCAACGGGACAGGGTTTGGAAACACCATATATTTT.

The rearrangement uses TRBV29-1 and TRBJ2-7; TRBD2 might be the D (7 bases). Germline CDR1 reads SQVTM; CDR2 reads ANQGSEA. The CDR3 covers 13 residues. Trimming left V 5 bases short and J 2 bases short, with 13 bases between. CDR3 loop: CSVRLAGAYEQYF. CDR3 DNA sequence: TGCAGCGTTCGACTAGCAGGGGCCTACGAGCAGTACTTC.

The V call is TRBV14, the J call TRBJ2-5, with a possible D match to TRBD1 (6 bases). Matching the DNA end better, TRBJ2-7 makes the J call doubtful. From germline, CDR1 is SGHDN and CDR2 FVKESK. This CDR3 comprises 13 residues. The CDR3 region is CASSNGQYYEQYF. In nucleotides, the CDR3 is TGTGCCAGCAGCAACGGACAGTACTACGAGCAGTACTTC.

CDR3 sequence (DNA): TGTGCCAGCAGCTTGGAGGACTTTAAAGAGACCCAGTACTTC. It encodes CASSLEDFKETQYF. This rearrangement joins TRBV5-5 to TRBJ2-5; D is possibly TRBD2 (5 bases). This CDR3 has 14 amino acids. V lost 0 bases, J lost 3 bases, and 9 bases lay in between. Germline V gene data show CDR1 as SGHKS and CDR2 as YYEKEE (reference sequence).

The CDR3 coding sequence is TGTGCCAGCAGTCACCGGGACAGCGATCAGCCCCAGCATTTT. Translated: CASSHRDSDQPQHF. The chain combines TRBV5-8 with TRBJ1-5, with 7 bases fitting TRBD1. Germline CDR1 and CDR2: SGHTS and YDEGEE. The CDR3 has 14 residues. The J segment lost 5 bases and the V segment lost 5 bases, leaving 7 bases of the junction unmatched. Drawing the rest from reference TRBV5-8 and TRBJ1-5, the complete variable domain is EAGVTQSPTHLIKTRGQQATLRCSPISGHTSVYWYQQALGLGLQFLLWYDEGEERNRGNFPPRFSGRQFPNYSSELNVNALELEDSALYLCASSHRDSDQPQHFGDGTRLSIL.

This clone was seen only a few times. At one end the junction does not follow the germline gene, possibly because of a read error. The rearrangement links TRBV11-2 to TRBJ2-1; 7 bases agree with TRBD1. Per germline, CDR1 SGHAT and CDR2 FQNNGV. The length of the CDR3 is 10 residues. This CDR3 is CASSSGTAVF. The DNA of the CDR3 is TGTGCCAGCTCATCCGGGACAGCGGTCTTC. Full variable domain (rest looked up from reference TRBV11-2 and TRBJ2-1): EAGVAQSPRYKIIEKRQSVAFWCNPISGHATLYWYQQILGQGPKLLIQFQNNGVVDDSQLPKDRFSAERLKGVDSTLKIQPAKLEDSAVYLCASSSGTAVFGPGTRLTVL.

The rearrangement joins TRBV19 to TRBJ1-6, with D perhaps matching TRBD1 (5 bases). This CDR3 is 15 amino acids long. The ends were cut back, 2 bases at V and 7 bases at J, with 12 bases in the middle. The germline V gene encodes CDR1 LNHDA and CDR2 SQIVND (reference sequence). The CDR3 sequence: CASSISGEWNSPLHF. The CDR3 nucleotides read TGTGCCAGTAGTATATCGGGGGAGTGGAATTCACCCCTCCACTTT.

The J gene is TRBJ1-5, the V gene TRBV6-5; the D gene is possibly TRBD1 (6 bases). V shed 0 bases and J shed 3 bases, with 9 bases lying between them. The CDR3 has 15 amino acids. Germline CDR1 reads MNHEY; CDR2 reads SVGAGI. For the CDR3, the DNA is TGTGCCAGCAGTTACTCAGGACAGTACAATCAGCCCCAGCATTTT. It is translated as CASSYSGQYNQPQHF.

This clone has only a few counts. The gene calls are TRBV4-3 and TRBJ2-7, with a tentative D call TRBD1 (6 bases). Germline V gene sequence: CDR1 LGHNA, CDR2 YSLEER. There are 15 residues in the CDR3. V was cut by 1 base and J by 5 bases, with 15 bases left in between. The CDR3 sequence: CASSQGLGDKNEQYF. The CDR3 nucleotides are TGCGCCAGCAGCCAAGGATTAGGGGACAAGAACGAGCAGTACTTC.

The V and J genes are TRBV28 and TRBJ1-2; D may be TRBD1 (6 bases). This CDR3 has 13 residues. The V and J ends lost 5 bases and 4 bases respectively, with 11 bases between them. Germline CDR1 and CDR2: MDHEN and SYDVKM. In DNA form, the CDR3 reads TGTGCCAGCAGTAGGGGGACCGTCTATGGCTACACCTTC. It yields the protein CASSRGTVYGYTF.

The chain has TRBV6-1 and TRBJ1-3, with no clear D. The CDR3 consists of 15 residues. Per germline, CDR1 MNHNS and CDR2 SASEGT. Trimming took off 0 bases at V and 2 bases at J, with 8 bases between the two ends. The CDR3 spells CASSEARVAGNTIYF. The CDR3 nucleotides read TGTGCCAGCAGTGAAGCGCGTGTCGCTGGAAACACCATATATTTT.

This clone was observed once. The chain couples TRBV18 to TRBJ2-7; 12 bases match TRBD1. The CDR3 covers 15 residues. The germline CDR1 and CDR2 sequences are KGHSH and LQKENI. V shed 2 bases, J shed 4 bases, and the junction held 3 bases outside the gene matches. CDR3 loop: CASSPRDRGQYEQYF. The DNA for the CDR3 is TGTGCCAGCTCACCAAGGGACAGGGGGCAGTACGAGCAGTACTTC.

The CDR3 nucleotides read TGTGCCAGCAGCTTAGTAGGACGGGGAGTTTCACCCCTCCACTTT. It translates to CASSLVGRGVSPLHF. The chain couples TRBV7-9 to TRBJ1-6; unclear D gene. Germline V gives CDR1 SEHNR, CDR2 FQNEAQ (reference sequence). The CDR3 covers 15 residues. Trimming took off 1 base at V and 9 bases at J, with 13 bases between the two ends.

V and J are TRBV5-6 and TRBJ2-3, with a possible D match to TRBD2 (5 bases). CDR1 and CDR2 from the germline V gene are SGHDT and YYEEEE. The CDR3 loop spans 14 amino acids. V was shortened by 0 bases and J by 0 bases, with 5 bases between the two germline ends. The CDR3, as DNA: TGTGCCAGCAGCTTGGGGACTAGCACAGATACGCAGTATTTT. Its protein is CASSLGTSTDTQYF.

J is TRBJ2-1 and V is TRBV4-3; possible D gene TRBD2, 6 bases. Trimming shortened V by 0 bases and J by 0 bases, and 6 bases separated the two germline ends. This CDR3 is 15 amino acids long. Germline lookup yields CDR1 LGHNA and CDR2 YSLEER. The CDR3 region has the DNA TGCGCCAGCAGCCAAGAGGGACTCTCCTACAATGAGCAGTTCTTC. This codes for CASSQEGLSYNEQFF.

This clone appeared once. This rearrangement joins TRBV9 to TRBJ1-3; D is unclear. This CDR3 is 15 amino acids long. Germline V gene data show CDR1 as SGDLS and CDR2 as YYNGEE. The V end lost 3 bases, the J end lost 0 bases, and 10 bases lay between the germline ends. The CDR3 nucleotides read TGTGCCAGCAGCGCCTCAGGCTTCTCTGGAAACACCATATATTTT. Amino acids: CASSASGFSGNTIYF. Complete variable domain (other parts from reference TRBV9 and TRBJ1-3): DSGVTQTPKHLITATGQRVTLRCSPRSGDLSVYWYQQSLDQGLQFLIQYYNGEERAKGNILERFSAQQFPDLHSELNLSSLELGDSALYFCASSASGFSGNTIYFGEGSWLTVV.

As regards this clone: One end of the junction varies from germline; a read error may be responsible. The rearrangement joins TRBV7-7 to TRBJ2-7; possibly TRBD2 for D (5 bases). This CDR3 is 15 amino acids long. Germline loops: CDR1 SSHAT, CDR2 FNYEAQ (reference sequence). CDR3 DNA: TGTGCTAGCAGCTTAGCGCCAGGCTTAACCTACGAGCAGTACTTC. Encoded protein: CASSLAPGLTYEQYF. The complete variable domain, with remaining parts taken from reference TRBV7-7 and TRBJ2-7, reads GAGVSQSPRYKVTKRGQDVTLRCDPISSHATLYWYQQALGQGPEFLTYFNYEAQPDKSGLPSDRFSAERPEGSISTLTIQRTEQRDSAMYRCASSLAPGLTYEQYFGPGTRLTVT.

The chain carries TRBV7-2 and TRBJ2-2, with 9 nucleotides matching TRBD1. The CDR3 runs 16 residues. In germline, CDR1 is SGHTA, CDR2 FQGNSA. The junction had 5 bases not matched to a gene; V was cut back by 2 bases and J by 4 bases. CDR3 bases: TGTGCCAGCAGCTTATGGGACAGGGAGATCACCGGGGAGCTGTTTTTT. It encodes CASSLWDREITGELFF.

The V and J genes are TRBV28 and TRBJ2-1, with D possibly being TRBD2 (6 bases). V lost 5 bases to trimming and J lost 10 bases, with 18 bases between them. CDR1 MDHEN and CDR2 SYDVKM come from the germline V gene. This CDR3 spans 14 amino acids. The CDR3 DNA reads TGTGCCAGCAGTAAACAGGCACGGGGGAAGGAGCAGTTCTTC. It specifies CASSKQARGKEQFF.

The rearrangement links TRBV14 to TRBJ2-1; perhaps TRBD1 as D (6 bases). This CDR3 region has 12 residues. Germline V gives CDR1 SGHDN, CDR2 FVKESK. Trimming stripped 2 bases from V and 7 bases from J, with 6 bases between. CDR3 coding DNA: TGTGCCAGCAGCCAAAGGGGGAATGAGCAGTTCTTC. Translating gives CASSQRGNEQFF.

The chain is built from TRBV5-4 and TRBJ1-2; 7 nucleotides align to TRBD1. The V and J ends lost 4 bases and 5 bases, in that order; junction bases with no gene match: 11. CDR3 size: 15 residues. Germline V lookup: CDR1 SGHNT, CDR2 YYREEE (reference sequence). The CDR3 DNA reads as TGTGCCAGCAGCGACCTAACAGGGGTAGAATATGGCTACACCTTC. It is translated as CASSDLTGVEYGYTF.

The J gene is TRBJ2-3, the V gene TRBV29-1; TRBD1 aligns across 7 bases. CDR1 SQVTM and CDR2 ANQGSEA come from the germline V gene. CDR3 length: 13 amino acids. V was pared by 4 bases and J by 3 bases, with 4 bases of the junction left unmatched. For the CDR3, the DNA is TGCAGCGTTGGACAGGGTGGTACAGATACGCAGTATTTT. This codes for CSVGQGGTDTQYF.

This clone has only one observation. This sequence joins TRBV12-5 and TRBJ2-1, with 9 bases that match TRBD1. J lost 8 bases, V lost 6 bases, and 11 bases had no gene match. The CDR3 runs to 15 residues. Germline V gene lookup returns CDR1 LGHNT and CDR2 FRNRAP. In DNA form, the CDR3 reads TGTGCTAGTGGAACCGGACAGGGGAAACAAGATGAGCAGTTCTTC. Encoded protein: CASGTGQGKQDEQFF. The full variable domain, in which reference TRBV12-5 and TRBJ2-1 provide the parts outside the CDR3, is DARVTQTPRHKVTEMGQEVTMRCQPILGHNTVFWYRQTMMQGLELLAYFRNRAPLDDSGMPKDRFSAEMPDATLATLKIQPSEPRDSAVYFCASGTGQGKQDEQFFGPGTRLTVL.